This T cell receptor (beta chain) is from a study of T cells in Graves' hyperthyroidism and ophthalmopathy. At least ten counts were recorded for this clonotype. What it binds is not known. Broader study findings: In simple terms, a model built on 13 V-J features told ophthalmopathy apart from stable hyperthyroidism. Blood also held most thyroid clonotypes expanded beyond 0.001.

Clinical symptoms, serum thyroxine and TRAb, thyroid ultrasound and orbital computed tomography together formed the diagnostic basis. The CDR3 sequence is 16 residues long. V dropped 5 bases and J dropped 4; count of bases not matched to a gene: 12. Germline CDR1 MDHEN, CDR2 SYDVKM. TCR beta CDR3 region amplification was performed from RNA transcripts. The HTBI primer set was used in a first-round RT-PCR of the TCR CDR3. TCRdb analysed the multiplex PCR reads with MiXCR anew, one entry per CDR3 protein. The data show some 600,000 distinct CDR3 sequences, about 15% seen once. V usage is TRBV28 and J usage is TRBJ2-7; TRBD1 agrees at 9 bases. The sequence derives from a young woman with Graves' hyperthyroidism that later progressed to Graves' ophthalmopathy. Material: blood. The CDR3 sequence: CASSLPGTGKLYEQYF. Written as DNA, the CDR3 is TGTGCCAGCAGTCTCCCGGGGACAGGGAAGCTATACGAGCAGTACTTC. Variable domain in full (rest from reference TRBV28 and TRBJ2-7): DVKVTQSSRYLVKRTGEKVFLECVQDMDHENMFWYRQDPGLGLRLIYFSYDVKMKEKGDIPEGYSVSREKKERFSLILESASTNQTSMYLCASSLPGTGKLYEQYFGPGTRLTVT.